Described below is a single T cell receptor beta chain sequence and its context. Its antigen is unknown. TCR beta cDNA was made by 5'RACE template switching with UMIs. Following a re-call of the 5' RACE reads, TCRdb has one entry per CDR3 protein and lacks DNA. The sample is made up of around 380,000 distinct CDR3 sequences, and the top ten hold about 10% of it. The data are from a study of T cells expressing NK-cell markers. About the research overall: Obtained from sorted CD3+CD56+NKG2C+, CD3+CD56+NKG2C- and CD3+CD56-NKG2C+ T cells were the TCR beta repertoires.

Study results and limitations: More than 5 of the donors carried dominant NKG2C+ clonotypes that took up about 1.0-7.5% of their CD8+ T cells.

Material for sequencing was blood T cells: a sorted CD56 or NKG2C T cell subset, CD4+ or CD8+ T cells, or bulk PBMC T cells (not recorded which). The sequence was collected from a woman aged 45 to 65 in good health.

CDR3 protein: CASVNRRETQYF. The V call is TRBV3-1, the J call TRBJ2-5. Germline V gene lookup returns CDR1 LGHDT and CDR2 YNNKEL (reference sequence). This CDR3 spans 12 amino acids.